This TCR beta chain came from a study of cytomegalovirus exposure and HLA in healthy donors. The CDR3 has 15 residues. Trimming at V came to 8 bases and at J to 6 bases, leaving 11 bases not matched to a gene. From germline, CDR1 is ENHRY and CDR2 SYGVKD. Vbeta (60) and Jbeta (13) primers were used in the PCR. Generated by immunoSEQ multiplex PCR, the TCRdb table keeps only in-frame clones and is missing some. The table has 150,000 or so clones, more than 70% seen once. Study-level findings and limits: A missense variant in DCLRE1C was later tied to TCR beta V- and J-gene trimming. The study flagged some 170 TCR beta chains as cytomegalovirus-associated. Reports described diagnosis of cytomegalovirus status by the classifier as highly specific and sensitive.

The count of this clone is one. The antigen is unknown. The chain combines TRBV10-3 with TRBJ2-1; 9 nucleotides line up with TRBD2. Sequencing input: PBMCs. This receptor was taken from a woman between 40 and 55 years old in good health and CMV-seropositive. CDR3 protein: CAIAGEGLAGNEQFF. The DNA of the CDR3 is TGTGCCATCGCGGGAGAGGGACTAGCAGGCAATGAGCAGTTCTTC.